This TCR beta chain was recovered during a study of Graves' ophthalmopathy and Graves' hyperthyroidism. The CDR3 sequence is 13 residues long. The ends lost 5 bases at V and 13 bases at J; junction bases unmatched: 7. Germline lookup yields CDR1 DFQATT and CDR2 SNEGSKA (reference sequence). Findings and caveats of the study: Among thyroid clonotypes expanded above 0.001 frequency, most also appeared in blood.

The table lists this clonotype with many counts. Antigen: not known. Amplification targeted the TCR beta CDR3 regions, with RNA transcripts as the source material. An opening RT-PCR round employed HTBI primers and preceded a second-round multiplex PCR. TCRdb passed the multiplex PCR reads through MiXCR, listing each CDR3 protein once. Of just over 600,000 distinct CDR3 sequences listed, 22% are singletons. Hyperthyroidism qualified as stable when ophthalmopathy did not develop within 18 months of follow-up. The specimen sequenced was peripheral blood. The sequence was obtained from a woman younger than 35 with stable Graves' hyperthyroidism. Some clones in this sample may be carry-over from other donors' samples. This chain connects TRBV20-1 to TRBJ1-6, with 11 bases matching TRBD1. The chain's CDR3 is CSAPGTGGSPLHF. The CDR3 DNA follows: TGCAGTGCTCCCGGGACAGGGGGATCCCCCCTCCACTTT.